Following are 25 T cell receptor beta chains from one sample sequenced in a study of CXCR3-negative and CXCR3-positive naive CD8 T cells. TRB cDNA was prepared as libraries by UMI-labeled 5' RACE. TCRdb reanalyzed the 5' RACE reads and collapses them to one entry per CDR3 protein, without DNA. The sample has over 100,000 distinct CDR3 sequences. Material for sequencing was naive CXCR3- CD8+ T cells from blood. Subset denoted: CD45RO-CCR7+CD27+CD95- naive CD8+ T cells lacking CXCR3 (TNR3-). Receptors were obtained from a human donor in good health. Some clones in this sample may be carry-over from other donors' samples.

The CDR3 sequence is CASSIRENYEQYF. The gene calls are TRBV4-1 and TRBJ2-7; TCRdb names TRBD1, which stays unverified in the absence of DNA. Germline V lookup: CDR1 MGHRA, CDR2 YSYEKL. The CDR3 has 13 residues.

The rearrangement uses TRBV6-6 and TRBJ2-7; checking the TCRdb D call of TRBD1 is not possible without DNA. The CDR3 has 15 residues. Germline CDR1 reads MNHNY; CDR2 reads SVGAGI (reference sequence). CDR3: CASSYPGQGAYEQYF.

J is TRBJ1-1 and V is TRBV5-6. The CDR3 has 12 amino acids. Germline CDR1 SGHDT, CDR2 YYEEEE. The CDR3 loop reads CASRKENTEAFF.

The chain combines TRBV28 with TRBJ2-7; checking the TCRdb D call of TRBD1 is not possible without DNA. Germline assignment: CDR1 MDHEN and CDR2 SYDVKM. The CDR3 sequence is 12 residues long. CDR3 region: CASSLLGTEQYF.

This chain connects TRBV7-8 to TRBJ1-5. The CDR3 totals 22 residues. The V gene's germline CDR1 is SGHVS and CDR2 FQNEAQ. CDR3 in amino acids: CASSRAGETVLQRRYSNQPQQF.

V is TRBV5-1 and J is TRBJ2-5; TCRdb lists TRBD1, though no DNA is available to test this call. Germline CDR1 and CDR2: SGHRS and YFSETQ. The CDR3 sequence is 16 residues long. The CDR3 loop reads CASSLPHQGAEETQYF.

The chain recombines TRBV7-9 with TRBJ2-7; TCRdb calls TRBD2, which cannot be checked without DNA. This CDR3 contains 14 residues. CDR1 SEHNR and CDR2 FQNEAQ come from the germline V gene (reference sequence). This CDR3 is CASSSVDGRYEQYF.

This chain uses TRBV29-1 with TRBJ2-7; TCRdb selects TRBD2, and the lack of DNA leaves this call unchecked. CDR1 and CDR2 from the germline V gene are SQVTM and ANQGSEA. The CDR3 has 12 amino acids. CDR3 in amino acids: CSVLQAPYEQYF.

The gene calls are TRBV7-9 and TRBJ2-7; the D call of TRBD1 rests on TCRdb alone, since no DNA is present to check it. CDR1 is SEHNR and CDR2 is FQNEAQ in the germline V gene (reference sequence). This CDR3 is 14 amino acids long. The CDR3: CASSPRRENYEQYF.

This chain links TRBV29-1 with TRBJ2-7; TCRdb's D gene call, TRBD1, goes unchecked for lack of DNA. Germline lookup yields CDR1 SQVTM and CDR2 ANQGSEA. The CDR3 spans 16 residues. This chain's CDR3 is CSVEADEGTGAYEQYF.

CDR3 sequence: CASSLGRGVKETQYF. This rearrangement joins TRBV4-1 to TRBJ2-5; TCRdb's D gene call, TRBD1, goes unchecked for lack of DNA. The CDR3 is 15 residues long. Per the germline V gene, CDR1 is MGHRA and CDR2 is YSYEKL.

This chain uses TRBV5-5 with TRBJ2-7. Germline CDR1 is SGHKS and CDR2 is YYEKEE (reference sequence). The CDR3 has 13 residues. CDR3 region: CASSLASSYEQYF.

CDR3 amino acids: CASSESFWTGAYEQYF. The gene calls are TRBV25-1 and TRBJ2-7; TCRdb designates TRBD1, a call that cannot be tested without DNA. Germline assignment: CDR1 MGHDK and CDR2 SYGVNS. This CDR3 comprises 16 residues.

The chain combines TRBV5-5 with TRBJ1-2; TCRdb returns TRBD1, unconfirmable since there is no DNA. This CDR3 spans 15 amino acids. The germline gives CDR1 SGHKS, CDR2 YYEKEE (reference sequence). CDR3 sequence reads: CASTYLGVGSYGYTF.

This chain connects TRBV29-1 to TRBJ2-1; the D gene TCRdb calls, TRBD2, cannot be checked with no DNA. Germline V CDR1 and CDR2: SQVTM, ANQGSEA. This CDR3 region has 15 residues. This CDR3 reads CSVFPAGGSYNEQFF.

The chain carries TRBV5-1 and TRBJ2-1; no DNA is available, so the TRBD1 call from TCRdb remains unchecked. Germline V CDR1 and CDR2: SGHRS, YFSETQ. The CDR3 spans 16 residues. The CDR3 loop reads CASSPPGQVSYNEQFF.

The chain couples TRBV5-1 to TRBJ2-1; the D call of TRBD1 rests on TCRdb alone, since no DNA is present to check it. Germline CDR1 reads SGHRS; CDR2 reads YFSETQ. The CDR3 loop spans 12 amino acids. CDR3: CASSPTRNEQFF.

This chain uses TRBV29-1 with TRBJ2-2; the TRBD1 assignment by TCRdb is unverifiable without DNA. Germline lookup yields CDR1 SQVTM and CDR2 ANQGSEA. This CDR3 is built from 16 residues. This chain's CDR3 is CSVELLTGGFTGELFF.

The CDR3 sequence: CSVRQGGTEAFF. The chain recombines TRBV29-1 with TRBJ1-1; the D gene TCRdb calls, TRBD1, cannot be checked with no DNA. The length of the CDR3 is 12 residues. CDR1 and CDR2 (germline): SQVTM, ANQGSEA.

V gene TRBV4-1 combines with J gene TRBJ2-7; TCRdb's D call of TRBD1 is untestable without DNA. The CDR3 totals 13 residues. Germline values: CDR1 MGHRA, CDR2 YSYEKL. The CDR3 protein is CASSQLGAGEQYF.

The V gene is TRBV11-2, the J gene TRBJ2-7. The CDR3 is 12 amino acids. Per germline, CDR1 SGHAT and CDR2 FQNNGV. The CDR3: CASSPEHYEQYF. Full variable domain (outside the CDR3, taken from reference TRBV11-2 and TRBJ2-7): EAGVAQSPRYKIIEKRQSVAFWCNPISGHATLYWYQQILGQGPKLLIQFQNNGVVDDSQLPKDRFSAERLKGVDSTLKIQPAKLEDSAVYLCASSPEHYEQYFGPGTRLTVT.

V usage is TRBV12-3 or TRBV12-4 and J usage is TRBJ1-3. The CDR3 totals 16 residues. CDR3 in amino acids: CASRNRPGPSGNTIYF.

This chain links TRBV2 with TRBJ2-1; the TCRdb D gene call, TRBD1, has no DNA to confirm it. From germline, CDR1 is SNHLY and CDR2 FYNNEI. The CDR3 contains 15 residues. Here the CDR3 reads CASRAGTGPYNEQFF. The full variable domain, in which reference TRBV2 and TRBJ2-1 provide the parts outside the CDR3, is EPEVTQTPSHQVTQMGQEVILRCVPISNHLYFYWYRQILGQKVEFLVSFYNNEISEKSEIFDDQFSVERPDGSNFTLKIRSTKLEDSAMYFCASRAGTGPYNEQFFGPGTRLTVL.

The chain couples TRBV28 to TRBJ2-3; TCRdb selects TRBD2, and the lack of DNA leaves this call unchecked. The CDR3 covers 16 residues. Germline V gene data show CDR1 as MDHEN and CDR2 as SYDVKM. This chain's CDR3 is CASTYARGGGRDTQYF.

This rearrangement joins TRBV20-1 to TRBJ2-1; TCRdb's D call, TRBD1, is unchecked because there is no DNA. CDR1 and CDR2 from the germline V gene are DFQATT and SNEGSKA (reference sequence). The CDR3 loop spans 13 amino acids. CDR3 region: CSAPGRDYNEQFF.